This note documents a single T cell receptor beta chain sequence. Its antigen is not identified. This record comes from a study of shared clonotypes between healthy human individuals. Germline V lookup: CDR1 SGHAT, CDR2 FQDESV (reference sequence). The V end was cut by 2 bases, the J end by 5 bases, with 17 bases between. There are 16 residues in the CDR3. PCR replicates from unsorted PBMC used around 300 ng DNA, and this amount was 32,000 or so T cell genomes. Assay used: immunoSEQ multiplex PCR; TCRdb lists only in-frame clones, some missing. The sample includes more than 400,000 clones, 65% to 85% of them seen just once. Study-level results: Blood was the sole source, and tissue repertoires probably differ.

This chain joins TRBV11-1 and TRBJ2-3; D is tentatively TRBD1 or TRBD2 (5 bases each). Input material: PBMCs. The sequence was collected from a woman aged 40 to 55 in good health. Some clones in this sample may be carry-over from other donors' samples. CDR3: CASSLFGLGVRDTQYF. CDR3 nucleotide sequence: TGTGCCAGCAGCTTATTTGGCCTGGGGGTAAGAGATACGCAGTATTTT.